These 12 T cell receptor beta chains originate from one sample sequenced in a study of blood T cell repertoires in COVID-19. Profiling relied on immunoSEQ multiplex PCR, and the TCRdb table lists in-frame clones only, not all of them. The sample records roughly 150,000 clones, 87% being singletons. The specimen was PBMCs or T cells enriched from blood (not recorded which). The origin of the receptors is a woman between 40 and 55 years old who had been exposed to COVID-19.

J is TRBJ1-6 and V is TRBV4-1, with 7 bases aligning to TRBD1. The ends lost 4 bases at V and 10 bases at J; junction bases unmatched: 7. From germline, CDR1 is MGHRA and CDR2 YSYEKL. The CDR3 runs 14 residues. The CDR3: CASSRIQGGSPLHF. The CDR3 coding sequence is TGCGCCAGCAGCCGTATCCAGGGGGGCTCACCCCTCCACTTT.

The chain uses TRBV10-3 and TRBJ1-1; 11 bases agree with TRBD1. V lost 6 bases and J lost 5; bases outside the gene matches: 8. The CDR3 has 15 residues. Germline V gene lookup returns CDR1 ENHRY and CDR2 SYGVKD. In DNA, the CDR3 is TGTGCCATCAGAGGGTCGGGACAGGGGGGAACTGAAGCTTTCTTT. Amino acid sequence: CAIRGSGQGGTEAFF.

This rearrangement joins TRBV3-1 (or the pseudogene TRBV3-2) to TRBJ2-1; 15 nucleotides match TRBD2. V lost 5 bases, J lost 8 bases, and 10 bases stayed unmatched. This CDR3 contains 17 residues. CDR1 and CDR2 from the germline V gene are LGHDT and YNNKEL (reference sequence). CDR3 amino acids: CASSYGLAGGPEDEQFF. In nucleotides, the CDR3 is TGTGCCAGCAGCTACGGACTAGCGGGGGGGCCCGAGGATGAGCAGTTCTTC.

The V and J genes are TRBV5-1 and TRBJ1-5; 9 bases align to TRBD1. The CDR3 runs 15 residues. The germline gives CDR1 SGHRS, CDR2 YFSETQ. The trim removed 0 bases at V and 7 bases at J, leaving 5 bases unmatched. Here the CDR3 DNA reads TGCGCCAGCAGCTTGGGACAGGGGGTCGAGCAGCCCCAGCATTTT. Amino acids: CASSLGQGVEQPQHF.

The CDR3, as DNA: TGTGCCAGCAAATTTACAGGGCGGGAGCTGTTTTTT. This gives the protein CASKFTGRELFF. The chain has TRBV27 and TRBJ2-2; weak D call: TRBD1 (6 bases). Per the germline V gene, CDR1 is MNHEY and CDR2 is SMNVEV (reference sequence). There are 12 residues in the CDR3. Deletions cut 7 bases from V and 9 bases from J, with 12 bases between.

This chain connects TRBV7-2 to TRBJ2-7, with unresolved D. V lost 0 bases to trimming and J lost 2 bases, with 11 bases between them. The CDR3 covers 15 residues. Germline CDR1 SGHTA, CDR2 FQGNSA. CDR3 sequence: CASSLAPTPTYEQYF. DNA of the CDR3: TGTGCCAGCAGCTTAGCCCCTACTCCCACCTACGAGCAGTACTTC. Complete variable domain (other parts from reference TRBV7-2 and TRBJ2-7): GAGVSQSPSNKVTEKGKDVELRCDPISGHTALYWYRQSLGQGLEFLIYFQGNSAPDKSGLPSDRFSAERTGGSVSTLTIQRTQQEDSAVYLCASSLAPTPTYEQYFGPGTRLTVT.

The V call is TRBV18, the J call TRBJ2-2; D gene uncertain. The CDR3 spans 15 residues. Per the germline V gene, CDR1 is KGHSH and CDR2 is LQKENI. With 2 bases removed from V and 5 bases from J, the gap between germline ends came to 12 bases. CDR3 residues: CASSPTPTETGELFF. CDR3 in DNA: TGTGCCAGCTCACCAACCCCCACTGAAACCGGGGAGCTGTTTTTT.

The chain links TRBV5-6 to TRBJ2-6; TRBD1 matches 8 bases. The CDR3 is 14 residues long. J lost 9 bases, V lost 3 bases, and 5 bases had no gene match. CDR1 and CDR2 from the germline V gene are SGHDT and YYEEEE. CDR3 loop: CASSSRGLVNVLTF. CDR3 sequence (DNA): TGTGCCAGCAGCTCCAGGGGGCTGGTCAACGTCCTGACTTTC.

This rearrangement joins TRBV18 to TRBJ2-7, with a possible D match to TRBD2 (6 bases). Trimming stripped 2 bases from V and 3 bases from J, with 11 bases between. Germline CDR1 is KGHSH and CDR2 is LQKENI. This CDR3 region has 14 residues. CDR3 in amino acids: CASSPAGGNYEQYF. Written as DNA, the CDR3 is TGTGCCAGCTCACCAGCAGGAGGGAACTACGAGCAGTACTTC.

The sample holds one count of this clone. The V call is TRBV12-3 or TRBV12-4, the J call TRBJ2-7; D gene ambiguous. The CDR3 extends over 12 amino acids. Trimming left V 4 bases short and J 6 bases short, with 10 bases between. The CDR3 coding sequence is TGTGCCAGCAGTTCCCCCCAGTTCGAGCAGTACTTC. Amino acids: CASSSPQFEQYF.

The chain carries TRBV5-1 and TRBJ2-1; D not certain. Trimming took 2 bases from V and 8 from J, leaving 11 bases between them. This CDR3 region has 13 residues. The germline CDR1 and CDR2 sequences are SGHRS and YFSETQ. The CDR3 sequence is CASSFEPADEQFF. DNA for the CDR3: TGCGCCAGCAGCTTTGAACCGGCGGATGAGCAGTTCTTC.

The chain employs TRBV2 and TRBJ1-2, with D possibly TRBD1 on 6 matching bases. The CDR3 has 16 amino acids. Per the germline V gene, CDR1 is SNHLY and CDR2 is FYNNEI. V was trimmed by 8 bases and J by 0 bases, leaving 19 bases between them. The CDR3 region is CASVVLRTAPNYGYTF. In nucleotides, the CDR3 is TGTGCCAGCGTGGTGTTGCGGACAGCCCCTAACTATGGCTACACCTTC.